The rows below give T cell receptor beta chains drawn from one sample of a study of T cell repertoires in cytomegalovirus infection. TCRdb used MiXCR to reprocess the reads, holding one entry per CDR3 protein. The sample lists 150,000 to 200,000 distinct CDR3 sequences; 28% were seen once. Sequenced material: PBMCs. All receptors come from a human donor in good health (CMV status not recorded). Some clones in this sample may be carry-over from other donors' samples. The CDR3 runs from the conserved cysteine through the conserved F or W. The order of the fields is CDR3 protein, CDR3 DNA, D gene, J gene, V gene, clone size. A D gene is named only where the DNA matches it firmly. Clone size is shown for a subset of rows, as once, few, many or a class of expanded clone.

CASSFGQEAEAFF	TGCGCCAGCAGCTTCGGGCAGGAAGCTGAAGCTTTCTTT	NA	TRBJ1-1	TRBV5-1	NA
CASSQGPVQTYEQYF	TGCGCCAGCAGCCAAGGGCCAGTGCAAACCTACGAGCAGTACTTC	NA	TRBJ2-7	TRBV4-3	few
CASSPRDKTDTQYF	TGTGCCAGCAGCCCCCGGGACAAGACGGATACGCAGTATTTT	NA	TRBJ2-3	TRBV7-9	NA
CASSLEVNYGYTF	TGTGCCAGCAGTTTGGAGGTGAACTATGGCTACACCTTC	NA	TRBJ1-2	TRBV28	NA
CSVRSGALQETQYF	TGCAGCGTCCGCAGCGGGGCTCTCCAAGAGACCCAGTACTTC	TRBD2	TRBJ2-5	TRBV29-1	few
CAIRPGQTLNTGELFF	TGTGCCATCAGACCGGGACAGACACTCAACACCGGGGAGCTGTTTTTT	TRBD1	TRBJ2-2	TRBV10-3	few
CASSPRQVINQPQHF	TGTGCCAGCAGCCCGCGACAGGTGATAAATCAGCCCCAGCATTTT	NA	TRBJ1-5	TRBV7-2	few
CASSFNGGVNTEAFF	TGCGCCAGCAGCTTCAATGGGGGGGTGAACACTGAAGCTTTCTTT	NA	TRBJ1-1	TRBV5-1	few
CASSHRTGRAEKLFF	TGTGCCAGTAGTCACCGGACAGGAAGGGCCGAAAAACTGTTTTTT	TRBD1	TRBJ1-4	TRBV19	NA
CSARSQGGYEQYF	TGCAGTGCTAGAAGTCAGGGGGGCTACGAGCAGTACTTC	NA	TRBJ2-7	TRBV20-1	few
CASIKQGCGVRCAFF	TGTGCCAGCATTAAACAGGGGTGCGGAGTACGATGCGCTTTCTTT	TRBD1	TRBJ1-1	TRBV2	NA
CASSLTGIGVEQYF	TGTGCCAGCAGTTTGACAGGGATTGGGGTGGAGCAGTACTTC	TRBD1	TRBJ2-7	TRBV28	many
CAISESRRGVSGANVLTF	TGTGCCATCAGTGAGTCGAGACGCGGAGTCTCTGGGGCCAACGTCCTGACTTTC	NA	TRBJ2-6	TRBV10-3	few
CASSLRPSGGYNEQFF	TGTGCCAGCAGCTTACGGCCTAGCGGGGGTTACAATGAGCAGTTCTTC	TRBD2	TRBJ2-1	TRBV7-3	NA
CASSLEGSGYNEQFF	TGCGCCAGCAGCTTGGAGGGGAGTGGGTACAATGAGCAGTTCTTC	NA	TRBJ2-1	TRBV5-1	NA
CAGGQINTGELFF	TGTGCCGGGGGGCAGATAAACACCGGGGAGCTGTTTTTT	NA	TRBJ2-2	TRBV7-8	many
CSASSGQEHTEAFF	TGCAGTGCTAGCTCAGGGCAAGAGCACACTGAAGCTTTCTTT	NA	TRBJ1-1	TRBV20-1	NA
CASSPDSDGAFF	TGTGCCAGCAGTCCGGACTCCGATGGAGCTTTCTTT	NA	TRBJ1-1	TRBV12-3/TRBV12-4	few
CASSEYLGHGYTF	TGTGCCAGCAGTGAATACCTGGGGCATGGCTACACCTTC	NA	TRBJ1-2	TRBV25-1	NA
CASSIQGRGYSPLHF	TGTGCCAGTAGTATCCAGGGTAGGGGATATTCACCCCTCCACTTT	NA	TRBJ1-6	TRBV19	few
CATSGPFLGTEAFF	TGTGCCACTTCAGGGCCTTTCCTCGGCACTGAAGCTTTCTTT	NA	TRBJ1-1	TRBV7-2	many
CSVSFGTGELFF	TGCAGCGTCTCTTTTGGCACCGGGGAGCTGTTTTTT	NA	TRBJ2-2	TRBV29-1	many
CSIPGSGSRTDTQYF	TGCAGTATCCCCGGCTCCGGGAGCCGCACAGATACGCAGTATTTT	NA	TRBJ2-3	TRBV20-1	NA
CASSSGRDLRYGYTF	TGTGCCAGCAGCTCGGGACGGGACCTCCGCTATGGCTACACCTTC	NA	TRBJ1-2	TRBV5-4	NA
CASSLGQMNYGYTF	TGTGCCAGCAGCTTGGGGCAGATGAACTATGGCTACACCTTC	NA	TRBJ1-2	TRBV5-6	few
CASSPGQGADGYTF	TGTGCCAGCAGTCCCGGACAGGGGGCGGATGGCTACACCTTC	TRBD1	TRBJ1-2	TRBV28	few
CASSEEREAGTQYF	TGTGCCAGCAGTGAAGAGAGGGAGGCAGGTACGCAGTATTTT	NA	TRBJ2-3	TRBV6-1	few
CASSQGWTGEEKLFF	TGCGCCAGCAGCCAAGGATGGACTGGTGAGGAAAAACTGTTTTTT	NA	TRBJ1-4	TRBV4-3	once
CASSLWAGETQYF	TGTGCCAGCAGCTTATGGGCAGGGGAGACCCAGTACTTC	NA	TRBJ2-5	TRBV7-2	NA
CASSPSGLLATDTQYF	TGTGCCAGCAGCCCATCGGGACTCCTGGCCACAGATACGCAGTATTTT	NA	TRBJ2-3	TRBV5-4	NA
CASSPRGGSVGNSPLHF	TGTGCCAGCAGCCCCAGAGGAGGGTCCGTCGGTAATTCACCCCTCCACTTT	NA	TRBJ1-6	TRBV12-3/TRBV12-4	once
CASSSTSGGASYNEQFF	TGTGCCAGTTCGTCGACTAGCGGGGGGGCCTCCTACAATGAGCAGTTCTTC	TRBD2	TRBJ2-1	TRBV7-6	NA
CASSRAIQVNEQFF	TGTGCCAGCAGTCGTGCCATCCAGGTCAATGAGCAGTTCTTC	NA	TRBJ2-1	TRBV7-2	NA
CASSQDGGTNNEQFF	TGTGCCAGCAGCCAAGACGGGGGGACCAACAATGAGCAGTTCTTC	TRBD2	TRBJ2-1	TRBV4-2	few
CASSLSGQPIYEQYF	TGTGCCAGCAGCTTATCGGGTCAGCCAATCTACGAGCAGTACTTC	NA	TRBJ2-7	TRBV11-2	NA
CASSILSRPNTEAFF	TGTGCCAGCAGTATCCTCTCACGACCGAACACTGAAGCTTTCTTT	NA	TRBJ1-1	TRBV7-8	few
CASSLADPMAAFF	TGTGCCAGCAGCTTAGCGGACCCAATGGCAGCTTTCTTT	NA	TRBJ1-1	TRBV7-9	many
CATLKKGIDYGYTF	TGTGCCACCCTGAAAAAGGGAATCGACTATGGCTACACCTTC	NA	TRBJ1-2	TRBV12-3/TRBV12-4	NA
CASSLEAGGPTDTQYF	TGTGCCAGCAGCTTAGAGGCGGGGGGACCCACAGATACGCAGTATTTT	TRBD2	TRBJ2-3	TRBV11-2	many
CASSPNAGGNEKLFF	TGTGCCAGCAGTCCCAACGCAGGGGGGAATGAAAAACTGTTTTTT	TRBD1	TRBJ1-4	TRBV12-3/TRBV12-4	few
CASSFPFEGAYGYTF	TGTGCCAGCAGCTTTCCTTTCGAGGGGGCCTATGGCTACACCTTC	TRBD1	TRBJ1-2	TRBV11-2	NA
CAISGGTGRDEQYF	TGTGCCATCAGTGGGGGGACAGGGCGCGACGAGCAGTACTTC	TRBD1	TRBJ2-7	TRBV10-3	NA
CAPQPEQFF	TGTGCCCCGCAGCCTGAGCAGTTCTTC	NA	TRBJ2-1	TRBV2	NA
CASSPLAGFGEQYF	TGTGCCAGCAGCCCCCTCGCAGGGTTCGGCGAGCAGTACTTC	NA	TRBJ2-7	TRBV14	NA
CASSPSTGSYEQYF	TGTGCCAGCAGCCCGTCGACAGGAAGCTACGAGCAGTACTTC	NA	TRBJ2-7	TRBV3-1	many
CASRQISRDEQFF	TGTGCCAGCAGGCAGATTAGCAGGGATGAGCAGTTCTTC	NA	TRBJ2-1	TRBV27	few
CASSFGSIYGYTF	TGTGCCAGCAGCTTCGGGAGTATCTATGGCTACACCTTC	NA	TRBJ1-2	TRBV6-5	once
CASRSPRGQGNTEAFF	TGTGCCAGCAGGTCGCCCAGGGGGCAGGGGAACACTGAAGCTTTCTTT	TRBD1	TRBJ1-1	TRBV7-2	NA
CASSIEGTGNNEQFF	TGTGCCAGTAGTATAGAAGGGACAGGGAACAATGAGCAGTTCTTC	TRBD1	TRBJ2-1	TRBV19	NA
CASSQGQGDSYEQYF	TGCGCCAGCAGCCAAGGCCAGGGGGACTCCTACGAGCAGTACTTC	TRBD1	TRBJ2-7	TRBV4-3	NA
CASSPEGYSNQPQHF	TGTGCCAGCAGCCCCGAGGGCTATAGCAATCAGCCCCAGCATTTT	NA	TRBJ1-5	TRBV6-5	NA
CASSQLSVKETQYF	TGTGCCAGCAGCCAATTATCCGTCAAAGAGACCCAGTACTTC	NA	TRBJ2-5	TRBV3-1	NA
CATSSLGTSGQETQYF	TGTGCCACCAGCAGCCTAGGGACTAGCGGCCAAGAGACCCAGTACTTC	TRBD2	TRBJ2-5	TRBV15	NA
CASSHKRRGDGYTF	TGTGCCAGCAGCCACAAGAGACGGGGGGATGGCTACACCTTC	NA	TRBJ1-2	TRBV12-3/TRBV12-4	many
CASTMGTYGNEQYF	TGCGCCAGCACTATGGGGACTTACGGCAACGAGCAGTACTTC	NA	TRBJ2-7	TRBV5-1	few
CASSLRGPLSPLHF	TGTGCCAGCAGTTTAAGGGGCCCCCTTTCACCCCTCCACTTT	NA	TRBJ1-6	TRBV27	NA
CASTTGRYTEAFF	TGTGCCAGCACCACGGGGAGATACACTGAAGCTTTCTTT	NA	TRBJ1-1	TRBV6-2/TRBV6-3	NA
CASSSRGGGQPQHF	TGTGCCAGCAGTTCCAGGGGCGGGGGACAGCCCCAGCATTTT	NA	TRBJ1-5	TRBV12-3/TRBV12-4	few
CASSDAGTSGETQYF	TGCGCCAGCAGTGATGCCGGTACTAGCGGAGAGACCCAGTACTTC	TRBD2	TRBJ2-5	TRBV10-2	NA
CSGGPSEAFF	TGCAGCGGAGGCCCCTCTGAAGCTTTCTTT	NA	TRBJ1-1	TRBV29-1	NA